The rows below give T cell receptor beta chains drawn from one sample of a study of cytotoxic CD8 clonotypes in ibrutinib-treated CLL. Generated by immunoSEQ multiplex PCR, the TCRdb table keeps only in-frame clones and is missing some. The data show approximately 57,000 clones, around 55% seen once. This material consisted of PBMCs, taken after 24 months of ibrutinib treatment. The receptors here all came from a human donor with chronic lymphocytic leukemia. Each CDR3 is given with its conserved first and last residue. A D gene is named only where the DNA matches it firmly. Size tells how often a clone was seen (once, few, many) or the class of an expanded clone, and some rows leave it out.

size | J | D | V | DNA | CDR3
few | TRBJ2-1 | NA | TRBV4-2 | TGTGCCAGCAGCCAAGATTGGGTATCGGGACCGGGACCCGGTAGGTTCAATGAGCAGTTCTTC | CASSQDWVSGPGPGRFNEQFF
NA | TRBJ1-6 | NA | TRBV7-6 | TGTGCCAGCAGCTTTGGGTCGACTAATTCACCCCTCCACTTT | CASSFGSTNSPLHF
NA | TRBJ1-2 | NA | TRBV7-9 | TGTGCCAGCAGCTTTGCCGGGCCTACGCGCACCTTC | CASSFAGPTRTF
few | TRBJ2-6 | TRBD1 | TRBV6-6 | TGTGCCAGCAGGAACAGGGGAACTGGGGCCAACGTCCTGACTTTC | CASRNRGTGANVLTF
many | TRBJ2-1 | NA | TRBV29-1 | TGCAGCGTTGAAGATGGTGTCAATGAGCAGTTCTTC | CSVEDGVNEQFF
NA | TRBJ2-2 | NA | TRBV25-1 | TGTGCCAGCAGTAAAACCGTGACAATGAACACCGGGGAGCTGTTTTTT | CASSKTVTMNTGELFF
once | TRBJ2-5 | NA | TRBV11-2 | TGTGCCAGCAGCCCCTGGGGGCGAGGCGGAGAGACCCAGTACTTC | CASSPWGRGGETQYF
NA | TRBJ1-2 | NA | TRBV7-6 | TGTGCCAGCAGCCGGAGGGGAGCTAACTATGGCTACACCTTC | CASSRRGANYGYTF
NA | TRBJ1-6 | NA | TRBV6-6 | TGTGCCAGCAGATTAAGTGGGGGACGGGTGACTGCGCCCCTCCACTTT | CASRLSGGRVTAPLHF
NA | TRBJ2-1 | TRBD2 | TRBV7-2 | TGTGCCAGCAGCTTAGCCGGGAGGAAAACCACTGAGCAGTTCTTC | CASSLAGRKTTEQFF
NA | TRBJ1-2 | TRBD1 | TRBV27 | TGTGCCAGCACAACCGGGACAGGGCTGAATGGCTACACCTTC | CASTTGTGLNGYTF
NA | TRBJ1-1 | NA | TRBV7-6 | TGTGCCAGCAGCTTATCCGGCTTCACTGAAGCTTTCTTT | CASSLSGFTEAFF
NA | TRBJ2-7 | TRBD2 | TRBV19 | TGTGCCACCTCTCTGACTAGCGGGAGCTACGAGCAGTACTTC | CATSLTSGSYEQYF
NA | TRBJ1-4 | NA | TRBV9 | TGTGCCAGCAGCGTATATGGACAGACTAATGAAAAACTGTTTTTT | CASSVYGQTNEKLFF
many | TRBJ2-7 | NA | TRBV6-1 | TGTGCCAGCAGTGACTACCAGCAGTACTTC | CASSDYQQYF